Below, one T cell receptor (beta chain) is given with its context. A read error is possible here, since a much larger clone lies one base away. Each CDR3 protein is one row after TCRdb ran MiXCR on the reads. The sample carries approximately 170,000 distinct CDR3 sequences, about an eighth recorded once. The data originate from a study of T cell repertoires in cytomegalovirus infection. Whole-study context: A matching HLA type, together with CMV infection, was signaled by public TCR beta signatures.

The CDR3 consists of 14 residues. Germline assignment: CDR1 MNHGY and CDR2 SAAAGT. The gene calls are TRBV6-8 and TRBJ2-5; D not resolved. Specimen: PBMCs. The sequence was obtained from a human donor in good health (CMV status not recorded). Some clones in this sample may be carry-over from other donors' samples. CDR3 bases: TGTGCCAGCAATTACGGGCAAACTGGAGAGACCCAGTACTTC. Residues: CASNYGQTGETQYF.